This T cell receptor (beta chain) was identified in a study of cytomegalovirus exposure and HLA in healthy donors. Study summary: About 84% of 398 genotyped donors fell in the Caucasian-associated ancestry cluster.

Comment on this clone: Its antigen is not identified.

It was with 60 Vbeta and 13 Jbeta primers that the PCR ran. Here immunoSEQ multiplex PCR was the method, and the copy in TCRdb shows in-frame clones only, minus some. The repertoire includes around 130,000 clones, about 80% of them detected once, and 1% sits in the top ten. The study's findings and limits: An analysis was carried out later, and it reportedly showed fewer N-insertions in an Asian-associated ancestry cluster than the approximately 700-donor mean. The presence/absence work took it that sequencing depth was about the same across donors. Later analysis showed most CMV-associated TCR beta chains appearing HLA-restricted.

This CDR3 is built from 11 residues. Germline V gene lookup returns CDR1 ENHRY and CDR2 SYGVKD. V lost 11 bases and J lost 10, with 15 bases in between. Specimen: PBMCs. The sequence was obtained from a man aged 40-49 years in good health and CMV-seronegative. The chain links TRBV10-3 to TRBJ2-1, with D uncertain. CDR3 DNA: TGTGCCCTAACGGTTGGCAGGGAGCAGTTCTTC. It translates to CALTVGREQFF.